The entry below gives a single T cell receptor beta chain sequence along with its context. The antigen this receptor binds is unknown. No much larger clone exists at a distance of one base, and base qualities are not known. CDR1 is given as SEHNR and CDR2 as FQNEAQ, both from the germline V gene (reference sequence). Trimming takes 0 bases from V and 6 bases from J, and the germline ends sit 9 bases apart. Counted from cysteine to phenylalanine, this CDR3 has 13 amino acids. Only the CDR3 DNA is retained, 39 bases long and in frame from the first base. The method was the immunoSEQ multiplex PCR assay. TCRdb's version of the immuneACCESS table is confined to in-frame rearrangements and falls short of the full clone set. An unresolved V gene accounts for under half of the shortfall where checked; the remainder is of unknown origin. This sample gives 47,000 or so clones in total; roughly 81% of them show up just once. Approximately 30% of the sample is held by the ten biggest clonotypes.

Focal radiation therapy combined with CTLA-4 blockade (ipilimumab) was tested in patients with chemo-refractory metastatic non-small-cell lung cancer. The data originate from a study of radiotherapy plus CTLA-4 blockade in lung cancer (dated by TCRdb to the late 2010s). Describing the broader study: Objective responses occurred in approximately 19% of enrolled patients, and around 29% achieved disease control.

Results the study describes overall, beyond this receptor: The strongest predictors of response were reported to be early dynamic shifts in blood T cell clones along with a rise in serum interferon-beta following radiation. After treatment with radiotherapy and ipilimumab, TCR clones that came from tumors expanded in the peripheral blood.

The source of this sequence is a human donor with non-small cell lung cancer whose response to radiotherapy plus ipilimumab could not be evaluated. Here the chain combines TRBV7-9 and TRBJ2-7; the D gene lacks a confident call. This specimen was peripheral blood, taken from a patient treated with radiotherapy plus ipilimumab. The sequenced DNA is TGTGCCAGCAGCTTAGCTGGGCCACTCGAGCAGTACTTC. Its protein product is CASSLAGPLEQYF.